This TCR beta chain was captured by sequencing in a study of breast tumors, draining lymph nodes, adjacent tissues. The study, taken as a whole, reports: The data were judged consistent with most tumor T cells coming from lymph node and expanding in tumor. Tumor and nontumor repertoires were significantly more similar in luminal-like than in basal-like breast cancer. Compared with lymph nodes, tumors were less diverse; compared with nontumor tissue, more. Data only fit, rather than demonstrated, lymph node origin of most tumor T cells.

Breast cancer patients provided tissue from their axillary draining lymph nodes. The CDR3 runs to 14 residues. The V end was cut by 6 bases, the J end by 6 bases, with 18 bases between. CDR1 is SGHTA and CDR2 is FQGNSA in the germline V gene. This clonotype was seen ten or more times. The target antigen is unknown. TCRdb reprocessed the multiplex PCR reads via MiXCR and lists one record per CDR3 protein. The data hold tens of thousands of distinct CDR3 sequences, with more than 25% observed a single time. Specimen: axillary lymph node tissue. This TCR derives from a female donor with breast cancer. Some clones in this sample may be carry-over from other donors' samples. The V gene is TRBV7-2, the J gene TRBJ2-7; D is uncertain. The CDR3 DNA sequence: TGTGCCAGCAGTTCTCCAAAAGACGGGTCCGAGCAGTACTTC. Its protein is CASSSPKDGSEQYF.